These 6 T cell receptor beta chains were sequenced from one sample in a study of shared clonotypes between healthy human individuals. Terminally differentiated effector memory CD45RA+ cells were left out of the naive CD8 fraction, which was CD45RO-negative and positively selected for CCR7. Measured with immunoSEQ multiplex PCR; TCRdb has only the in-frame clones, and not every one. Counted here are hundreds of thousands of clones, roughly 96% occurring once; the ten biggest clones make up less than 0.13%. The sample consisted of naive CD8+ T cells sorted from blood. The receptor source for this set is a woman aged 25 to 39 in good health.

V is TRBV19 and J is TRBJ2-3; 10 nucleotides align to TRBD2. The CDR3 length is 17 residues. V shed 0 bases, J shed 4 bases, and the junction held 7 bases outside the gene matches. Germline V lookup: CDR1 LNHDA, CDR2 SQIVND (reference sequence). CDR3 loop: CASSIDLDSGRSDTQYF. The CDR3 DNA reads as TGTGCCAGTAGTATAGATCTAGATAGCGGGAGGTCAGATACGCAGTATTTT.

This sequence joins TRBV7-7 and TRBJ2-2; D is unclear. V lost 5 bases and J lost 6, with 10 bases in between. Germline V lookup: CDR1 SSHAT, CDR2 FNYEAQ (reference sequence). The CDR3 length is 13 residues. CDR3 loop: CASSDIAPGELFF. CDR3 DNA: TGTGCCAGCAGCGATATAGCTCCCGGGGAGCTGTTTTTT.

This chain uses TRBV19 with TRBJ2-7; 10 nucleotides line up with TRBD1. The CDR3 loop spans 17 amino acids. Germline-derived CDR1 and CDR2 are LNHDA and SQIVND (reference sequence). V lost 3 bases and J lost 6; bases outside the gene matches: 14. CDR3 nucleotides: TGTGCCAGTAGTATTCGTACCCTGACAGGGGGCAGAGGCGAGCAGTACTTC. Translated, it gives CASSIRTLTGGRGEQYF.

A single count supports this clone. The chain employs TRBV19 and TRBJ1-4, with D uncertain. Per the germline V gene, CDR1 is LNHDA and CDR2 is SQIVND (reference sequence). The CDR3 consists of 14 residues. V dropped 9 bases and J dropped 5 bases, with 16 bases sitting between them. For the CDR3, the DNA is TGTGCCAGCTACGGGGTCGGTTCAAATGAAAAACTGTTTTTT. It translates to CASYGVGSNEKLFF.

V gene TRBV27 combines with J gene TRBJ2-1, with D possibly TRBD1 on 5 matching bases. The CDR3 is 15 amino acids. Germline V gene data show CDR1 as MNHEY and CDR2 as SMNVEV (reference sequence). The V gene lost 6 bases and the J gene lost 8 bases, with 20 bases spanning the gap. In DNA, the CDR3 is TGTGCCAGCAGCACAGGACCCCTTGGCGTCGATGAGCAGTTCTTC. It encodes CASSTGPLGVDEQFF.

This sequence joins TRBV7-8 and TRBJ2-2; weak D call: TRBD1 (6 bases). Germline V gives CDR1 SGHVS, CDR2 FQNEAQ. CDR3 size: 21 residues. The V and J ends lost 0 bases and 8 bases respectively, with 31 bases between them. The CDR3 sequence is CASSLAVSLAERSVQGGELFF. CDR3 coding DNA: TGTGCCAGCAGCTTAGCCGTCAGTTTGGCTGAGCGCTCGGTCCAGGGGGGGGAGCTGTTTTTT.